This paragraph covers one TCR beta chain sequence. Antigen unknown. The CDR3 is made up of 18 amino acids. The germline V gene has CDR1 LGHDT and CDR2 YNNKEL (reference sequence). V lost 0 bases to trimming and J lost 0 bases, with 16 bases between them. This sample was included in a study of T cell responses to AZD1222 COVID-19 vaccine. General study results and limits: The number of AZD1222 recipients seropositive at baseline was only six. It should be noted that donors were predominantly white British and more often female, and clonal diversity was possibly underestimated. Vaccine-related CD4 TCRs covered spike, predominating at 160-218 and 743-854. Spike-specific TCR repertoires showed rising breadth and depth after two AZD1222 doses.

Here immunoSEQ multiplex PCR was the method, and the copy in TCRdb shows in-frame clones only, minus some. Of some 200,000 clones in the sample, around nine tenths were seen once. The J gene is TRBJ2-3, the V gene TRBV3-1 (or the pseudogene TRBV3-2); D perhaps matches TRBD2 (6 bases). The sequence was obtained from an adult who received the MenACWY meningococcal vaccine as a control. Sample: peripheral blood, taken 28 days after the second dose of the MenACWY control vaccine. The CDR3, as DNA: TGTGCCAGCAGCCAAGATCATCCGGGTGGGGGGAGCACAGATACGCAGTATTTT. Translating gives CASSQDHPGGGSTDTQYF.